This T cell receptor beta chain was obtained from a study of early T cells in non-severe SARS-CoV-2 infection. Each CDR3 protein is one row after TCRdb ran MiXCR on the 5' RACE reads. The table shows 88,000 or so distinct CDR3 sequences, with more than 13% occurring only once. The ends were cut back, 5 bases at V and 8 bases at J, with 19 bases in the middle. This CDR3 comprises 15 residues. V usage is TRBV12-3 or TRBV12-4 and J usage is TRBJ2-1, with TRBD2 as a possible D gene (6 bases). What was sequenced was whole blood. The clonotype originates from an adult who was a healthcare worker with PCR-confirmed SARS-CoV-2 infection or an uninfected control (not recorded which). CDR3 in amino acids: CASSPYGTPRDEQFF. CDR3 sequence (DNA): TGTGCCAGCAGTCCCTACGGGACTCCTAGGGATGAGCAGTTCTTC.